This section outlines one TCR beta chain sequence together with its context. Its cognate antigen is unknown. This sample is part of a study of blood T cells in healthy people across ages. General study results and limits: Unsorted PBMCs prevented conclusive naive versus antigen-experienced comparison. Possibly confounding the expanded clonotype changes was the fact that donor CMV status was unknown. Older individuals had lower TCR beta diversity per million T cells (the decline was roughly linear).

PCR was performed a second time for about 7 to 12 cycles using a sample-barcoded 5' primer and a J-beta primer mix. TCRdb ran MiXCR on the 5' RACE reads and lists one entry per CDR3 protein. The top ten clones hold approximately 0.75% of a sample with around 990,000 distinct CDR3 sequences, under 30% of them seen once. V was cut by 1 base and J by 5 bases, with 26 bases left in between. Germline V gives CDR1 SGHAT, CDR2 FQNNGV. The CDR3 is 19 residues long. Another study also made use of these data, one on T cells of mothers and their children.

The receptor was isolated from a girl aged 2 to 9 in good health. The chain carries TRBV11-2 and TRBJ2-5; tentative D call: TRBD2 (7 bases). Sequenced input: blood. CDR3 in amino acids: CASSLGLRGPLEVKETQYF. CDR3 bases: TGTGCCAGCAGCTTAGGATTGCGGGGGCCCTTAGAAGTCAAGGAGACCCAGTACTTC.